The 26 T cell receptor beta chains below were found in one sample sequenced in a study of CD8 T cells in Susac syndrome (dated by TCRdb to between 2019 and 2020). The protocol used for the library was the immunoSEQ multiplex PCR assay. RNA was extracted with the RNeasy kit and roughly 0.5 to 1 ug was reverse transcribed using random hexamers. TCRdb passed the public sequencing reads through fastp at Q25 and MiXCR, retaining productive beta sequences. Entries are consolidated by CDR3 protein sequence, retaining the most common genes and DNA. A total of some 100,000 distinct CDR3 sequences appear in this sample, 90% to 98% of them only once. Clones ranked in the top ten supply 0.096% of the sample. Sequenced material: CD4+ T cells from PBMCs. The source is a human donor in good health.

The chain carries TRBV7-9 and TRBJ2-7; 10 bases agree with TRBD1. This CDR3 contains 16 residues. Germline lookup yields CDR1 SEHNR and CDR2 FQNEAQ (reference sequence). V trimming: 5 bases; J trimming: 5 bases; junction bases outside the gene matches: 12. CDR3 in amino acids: CASSPRSGTGVHEQYF. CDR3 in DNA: TGTGCCAGCAGCCCCAGATCCGGGACAGGGGTCCACGAGCAGTACTTC.

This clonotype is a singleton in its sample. CDR3 protein: CASSQGQGPYEQYF. CDR3 nucleotide sequence: TGTGCCAGCTCACAGGGACAGGGACCCTACGAGCAGTACTTC. The J gene is TRBJ2-7, the V gene TRBV18, with 9 bases lining up with TRBD1. Germline CDR1 and CDR2: KGHSH and LQKENI. Losses at the gene ends were 4 bases for V and 2 bases for J; bases not matched to a gene: 3. The CDR3 is made up of 14 amino acids.

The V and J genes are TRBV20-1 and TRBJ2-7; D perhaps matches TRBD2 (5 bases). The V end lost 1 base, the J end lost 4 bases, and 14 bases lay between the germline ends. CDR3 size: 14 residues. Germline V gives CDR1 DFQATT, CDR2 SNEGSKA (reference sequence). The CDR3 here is CSARVPFGGYEQYF. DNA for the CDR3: TGCAGTGCTAGAGTCCCCTTTGGCGGGTACGAGCAGTACTTC.

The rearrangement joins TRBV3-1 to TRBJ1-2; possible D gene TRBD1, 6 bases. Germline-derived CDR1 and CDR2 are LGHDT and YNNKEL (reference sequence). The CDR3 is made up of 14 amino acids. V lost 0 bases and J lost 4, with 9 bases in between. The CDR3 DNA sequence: TGTGCCAGCAGCCAAGAAACAGGGCGCTATGGCTACACCTTC. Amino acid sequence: CASSQETGRYGYTF. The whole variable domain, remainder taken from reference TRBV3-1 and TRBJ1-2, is DTAVSQTPKYLVTQMGNDKSIKCEQNLGHDTMYWYKQDSKKFLKIMFSYNNKELIINETVPNRFSPKSPDKAHLNLHINSLELGDSAVYFCASSQETGRYGYTFGSGTRLTVV.

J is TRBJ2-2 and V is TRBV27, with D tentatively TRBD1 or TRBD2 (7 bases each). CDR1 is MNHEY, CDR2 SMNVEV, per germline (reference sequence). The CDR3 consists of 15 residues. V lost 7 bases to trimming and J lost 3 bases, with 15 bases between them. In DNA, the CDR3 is TGTGCCAGCAAAGGGAGGGACAGACACACCGGGGAGCTGTTTTTT. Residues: CASKGRDRHTGELFF.

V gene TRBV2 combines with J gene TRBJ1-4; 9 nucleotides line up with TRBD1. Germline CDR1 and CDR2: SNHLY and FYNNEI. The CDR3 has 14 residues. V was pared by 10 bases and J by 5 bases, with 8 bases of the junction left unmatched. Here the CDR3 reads CATNTGTGNEKLFF. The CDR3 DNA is TGTGCCACCAACACTGGGACAGGGAATGAAAAACTGTTTTTT.

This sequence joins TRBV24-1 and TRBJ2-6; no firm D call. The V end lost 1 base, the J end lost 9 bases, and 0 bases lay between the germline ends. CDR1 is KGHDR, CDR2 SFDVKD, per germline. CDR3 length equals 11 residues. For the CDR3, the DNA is TGTGCCACCAGTGATTTCAACGTCCTGACTTTC. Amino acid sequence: CATSDFNVLTF.

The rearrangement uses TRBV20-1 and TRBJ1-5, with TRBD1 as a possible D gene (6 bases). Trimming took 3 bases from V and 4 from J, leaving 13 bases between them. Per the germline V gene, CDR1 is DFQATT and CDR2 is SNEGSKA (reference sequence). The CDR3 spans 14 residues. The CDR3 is CSASYRVNNQPQHF. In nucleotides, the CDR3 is TGCAGTGCTAGTTACAGGGTAAATAATCAGCCCCAGCATTTT.

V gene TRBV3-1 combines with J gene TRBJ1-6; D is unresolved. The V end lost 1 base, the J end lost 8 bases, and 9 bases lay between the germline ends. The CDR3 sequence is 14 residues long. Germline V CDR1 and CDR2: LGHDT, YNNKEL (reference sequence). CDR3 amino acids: CASSQGVSHSPLHF. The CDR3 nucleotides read TGTGCCAGCAGCCAAGGAGTTAGCCATTCACCCCTCCACTTT.

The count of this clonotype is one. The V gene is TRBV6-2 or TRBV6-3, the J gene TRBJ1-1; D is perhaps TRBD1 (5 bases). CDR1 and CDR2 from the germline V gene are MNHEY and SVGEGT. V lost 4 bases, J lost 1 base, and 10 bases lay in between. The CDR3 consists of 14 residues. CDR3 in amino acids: CASSSVGANTEAFF. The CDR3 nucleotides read TGTGCCAGCAGTTCCGTCGGGGCGAACACTGAAGCTTTCTTT.

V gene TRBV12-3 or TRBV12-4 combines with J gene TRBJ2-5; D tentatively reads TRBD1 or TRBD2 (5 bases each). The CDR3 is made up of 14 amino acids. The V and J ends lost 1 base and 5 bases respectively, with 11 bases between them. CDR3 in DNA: TGTGCCAGCAGTTTAGTCTGGGGACGGGAGACCCAGTACTTC. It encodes CASSLVWGRETQYF.

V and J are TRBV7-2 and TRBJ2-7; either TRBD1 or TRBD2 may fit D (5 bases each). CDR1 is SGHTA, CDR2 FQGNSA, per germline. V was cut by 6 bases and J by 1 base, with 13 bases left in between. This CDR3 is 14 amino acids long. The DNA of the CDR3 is TGTGCCAGCAGTCGGGACCCAATATCCTACGAGCAGTACTTC. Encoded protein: CASSRDPISYEQYF. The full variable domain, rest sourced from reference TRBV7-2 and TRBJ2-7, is GAGVSQSPSNKVTEKGKDVELRCDPISGHTALYWYRQSLGQGLEFLIYFQGNSAPDKSGLPSDRFSAERTGGSVSTLTIQRTQQEDSAVYLCASSRDPISYEQYFGPGTRLTVT.

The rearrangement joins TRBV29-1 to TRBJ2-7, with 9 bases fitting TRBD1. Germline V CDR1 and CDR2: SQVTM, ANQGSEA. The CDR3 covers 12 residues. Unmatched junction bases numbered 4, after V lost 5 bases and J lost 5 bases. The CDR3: CSVHRGPNEQYF. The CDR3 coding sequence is TGCAGCGTTCACAGGGGGCCAAACGAGCAGTACTTC.

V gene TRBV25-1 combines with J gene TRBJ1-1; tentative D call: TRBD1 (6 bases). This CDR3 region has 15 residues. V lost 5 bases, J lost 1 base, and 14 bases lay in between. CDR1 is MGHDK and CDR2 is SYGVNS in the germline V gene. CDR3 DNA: TGTGCCAGCAGTCGAAGACAGGACAAGAACACTGAAGCTTTCTTT. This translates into CASSRRQDKNTEAFF.

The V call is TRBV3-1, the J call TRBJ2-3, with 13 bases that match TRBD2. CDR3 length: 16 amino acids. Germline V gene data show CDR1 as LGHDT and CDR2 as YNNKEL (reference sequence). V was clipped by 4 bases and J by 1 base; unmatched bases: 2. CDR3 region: CASSRGTSGGTDTQYF. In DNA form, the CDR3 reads TGTGCCAGCAGCCGGGGGACTAGCGGGGGCACAGATACGCAGTATTTT.

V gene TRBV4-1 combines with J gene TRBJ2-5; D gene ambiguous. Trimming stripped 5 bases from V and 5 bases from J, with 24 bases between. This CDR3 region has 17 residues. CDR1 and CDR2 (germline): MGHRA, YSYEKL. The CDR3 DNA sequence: TGCGCCAGCAGCGGCGGTCAGGACGCGTTGATGTTCGAGACCCAGTACTTC. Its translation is CASSGGQDALMFETQYF.

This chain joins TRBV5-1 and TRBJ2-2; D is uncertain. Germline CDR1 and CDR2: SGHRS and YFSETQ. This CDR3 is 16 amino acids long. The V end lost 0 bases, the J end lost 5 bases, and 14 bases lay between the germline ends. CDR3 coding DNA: TGCGCCAGCAGCTTGGGGGCCACTGTCTCGACCGGGGAGCTGTTTTTT. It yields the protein CASSLGATVSTGELFF.

CDR3 sequence (DNA): TGTGCCAGCAGCTCGCTACTAGCGGGAGGGGCCGGGGAGCTGTTTTTT. Translation gives CASSSLLAGGAGELFF. The chain recombines TRBV6-2 or TRBV6-3 with TRBJ2-2, with TRBD2 matching over 13 bases. Per the germline V gene, CDR1 is MNHEY and CDR2 is SVGEGT. This CDR3 spans 16 amino acids. J gave up 6 bases and V 6 bases, and 7 bases lay outside the gene matches.

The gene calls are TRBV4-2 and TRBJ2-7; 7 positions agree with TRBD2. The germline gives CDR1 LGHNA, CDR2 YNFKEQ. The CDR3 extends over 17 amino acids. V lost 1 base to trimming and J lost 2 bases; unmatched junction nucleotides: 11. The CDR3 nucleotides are TGTGCCAGCAGCCAAGCCCCACTCAGGGCGGGGGCCTACGAGCAGTACTTC. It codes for CASSQAPLRAGAYEQYF.

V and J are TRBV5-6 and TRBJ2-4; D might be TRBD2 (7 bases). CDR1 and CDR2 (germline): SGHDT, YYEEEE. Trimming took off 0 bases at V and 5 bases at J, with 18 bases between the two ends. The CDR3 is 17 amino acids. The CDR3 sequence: CASSLGGGRGAENIQYF. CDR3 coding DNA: TGTGCCAGCAGCTTGGGGGGGGGCCGGGGAGCGGAAAACATTCAGTACTTC.

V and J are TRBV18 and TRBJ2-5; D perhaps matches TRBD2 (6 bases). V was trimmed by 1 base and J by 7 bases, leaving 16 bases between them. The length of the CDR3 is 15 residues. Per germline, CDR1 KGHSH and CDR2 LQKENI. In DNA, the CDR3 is TGTGCCAGCTCACCACGTCGGCGGGATGTAGCGACCCAGTACTTC. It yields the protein CASSPRRRDVATQYF.

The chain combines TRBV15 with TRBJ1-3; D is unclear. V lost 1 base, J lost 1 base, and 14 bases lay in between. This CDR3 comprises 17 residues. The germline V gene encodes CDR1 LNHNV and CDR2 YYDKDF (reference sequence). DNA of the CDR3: TGTGCCACCAGCAGAGGAATCGGTGCTTTGTCTGGAAACACCATATATTTT. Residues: CATSRGIGALSGNTIYF.

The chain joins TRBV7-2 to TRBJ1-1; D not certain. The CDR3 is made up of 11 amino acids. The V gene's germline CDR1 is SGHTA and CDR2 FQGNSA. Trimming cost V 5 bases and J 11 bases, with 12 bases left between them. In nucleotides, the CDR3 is TGTGCCAGCAGCCGTTGGGAACATGCTTTCTTT. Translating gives CASSRWEHAFF.

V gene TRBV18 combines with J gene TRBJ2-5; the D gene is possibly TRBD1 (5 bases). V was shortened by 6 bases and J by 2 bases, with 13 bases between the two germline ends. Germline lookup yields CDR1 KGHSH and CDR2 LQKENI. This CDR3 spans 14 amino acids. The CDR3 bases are TGTGCCAGCTCGCGCGACAGAAATCAAGAGACCCAGTACTTC. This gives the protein CASSRDRNQETQYF.

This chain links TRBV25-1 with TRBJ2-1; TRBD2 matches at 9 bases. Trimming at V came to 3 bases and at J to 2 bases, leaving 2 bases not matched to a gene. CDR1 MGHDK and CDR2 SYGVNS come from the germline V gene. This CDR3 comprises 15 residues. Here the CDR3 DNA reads TGTGCCAGCAGTGAGAGCGGGGGGACCTACAATGAGCAGTTCTTC. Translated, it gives CASSESGGTYNEQFF.

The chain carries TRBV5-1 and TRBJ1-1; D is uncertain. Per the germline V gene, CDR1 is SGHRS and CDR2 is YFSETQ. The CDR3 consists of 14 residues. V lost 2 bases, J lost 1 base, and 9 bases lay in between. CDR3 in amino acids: CASSFGRQNTEAFF. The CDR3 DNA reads TGCGCCAGCAGCTTCGGCAGACAGAACACTGAAGCTTTCTTT. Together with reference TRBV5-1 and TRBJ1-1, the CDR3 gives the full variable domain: KAGVTQTPRYLIKTRGQQVTLSCSPISGHRSVSWYQQTPGQGLQFLFEYFSETQRNKGNFPGRFSGRQFSNSRSEMNVSTLELGDSALYLCASSFGRQNTEAFFGQGTRLTVV.